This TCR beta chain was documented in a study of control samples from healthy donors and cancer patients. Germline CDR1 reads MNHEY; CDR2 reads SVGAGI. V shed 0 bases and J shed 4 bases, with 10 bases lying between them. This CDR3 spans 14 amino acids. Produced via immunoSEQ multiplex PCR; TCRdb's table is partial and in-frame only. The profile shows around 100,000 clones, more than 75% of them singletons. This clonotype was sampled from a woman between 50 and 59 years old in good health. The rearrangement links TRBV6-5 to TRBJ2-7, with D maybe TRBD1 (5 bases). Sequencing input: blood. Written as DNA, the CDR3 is TGTGCCAGCAGTTACTCGCAGGGTACTTACGAGCAGTACGTC. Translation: CASSYSQGTYEQYV.